Listed below are T cell receptor beta chains from one sample, sequenced in a study of T cell changes during pregnancy in multiple sclerosis. Generated by immunoSEQ multiplex PCR, the TCRdb table keeps only in-frame clones and is missing some. The top ten clones hold 1.3% of a sample with some 70,000 clones, 92% of them seen once. The sample was peripheral blood, taken in the second trimester of pregnancy. These receptors originate from a female donor in good health, enrolled as a control in a pregnancy study. Each CDR3 is given with its conserved first and last residue. D genes are given only for firm matches. Not every row has a clone size; where given, it reads once, few, many or a size class.

TRBV5-1	TRBJ1-2	NA	NA	CASSRTSGGDYGYTF	TGCGCCAGCAGCCGTACGTCCGGCGGGGACTATGGCTACACCTTC
TRBV4-1	TRBJ2-1	TRBD2	once	CASSRLAGDYNEQFF	TGCGCCAGCAGCCGGTTAGCGGGGGACTACAATGAGCAGTTCTTC
TRBV6-5	TRBJ2-1	NA	NA	CASSATRNEQFF	TGTGCCAGCAGTGCCACTAGAAATGAGCAGTTCTTC
TRBV18	TRBJ1-1	NA	NA	CASSRDKNTEAFF	TGTGCCAGCTCAAGGGACAAGAACACTGAAGCTTTCTTT
TRBV18	TRBJ1-1	TRBD1	NA	CASSSAGGNEAFF	TGTGCCAGCTCAAGTGCAGGGGGAAATGAAGCTTTCTTT
TRBV6-6	TRBJ1-1	NA	NA	CASSILENTEAFF	TGTGCCAGCAGTATCTTAGAGAACACTGAAGCTTTCTTT
TRBV10-3	TRBJ2-7	NA	once	CAISPPGLSYEQYF	TGTGCCATCAGTCCCCCCGGACTCTCCTACGAGCAGTACTTC
TRBV7-8	TRBJ1-4	NA	NA	CASSLGQKFNEKLFF	TGTGCCAGCAGCTTAGGACAGAAATTTAATGAAAAACTGTTTTTT
TRBV11-2	TRBJ1-1	NA	NA	CASSLVGGSTEAFF	TGTGCCAGCAGCTTAGTAGGGGGTAGCACTGAAGCTTTCTTT
TRBV19	TRBJ1-1	NA	NA	CASRDSYTEAFF	TGTGCCAGTAGGGACAGCTACACTGAAGCTTTCTTT
TRBV7-9	TRBJ2-4	NA	NA	CASSPHRGSGIVVNIQYF	TGTGCCAGCAGCCCTCACAGGGGTAGCGGGATAGTCGTAAACATTCAGTACTTC
TRBV25-1	TRBJ1-1	TRBD1	few	CASSETGSSTEAFF	TGTGCCAGCAGTGAGACAGGGAGTAGCACTGAAGCTTTCTTT
TRBV28	TRBJ2-1	TRBD2	once	CASSRPRGAGGPGEQFF	TGTGCCAGCAGTCGCCCCCGGGGAGCGGGAGGGCCTGGTGAGCAGTTCTTC
TRBV30	TRBJ1-1	NA	NA	CAWSRIKEEAFF	TGTGCCTGGAGTAGAATCAAGGAGGAAGCTTTCTTT
TRBV11-2	TRBJ2-7	NA	NA	CASSSLYEQYF	TGTGCCAGCAGCTCCCTCTACGAGCAGTACTTC
TRBV19	TRBJ1-1	NA	NA	CASSIPSPEAFF	TGTGCCAGTAGTATTCCCTCCCCTGAAGCTTTCTTT
TRBV7-9	TRBJ2-1	NA	NA	CASSLKRGLYNEQFF	TGTGCCAGCAGCTTAAAAAGGGGGTTATACAATGAGCAGTTCTTC
TRBV6-5	TRBJ2-7	NA	NA	CASSADSYEQYF	TGTGCCAGCAGCGCAGACAGTTACGAGCAGTACTTC
TRBV6-1	TRBJ2-5	NA	NA	CASSETLETQYF	TGTGCCAGCAGTGAAACTTTGGAGACCCAGTACTTC
TRBV6-4	TRBJ1-2	NA	NA	CASSDSRRGFGGYTF	TGTGCCAGCAGTGACTCGAGACGGGGTTTTGGTGGCTACACCTTC